This T cell receptor (beta chain) was recorded in a study of cytomegalovirus exposure and HLA in healthy donors. The PCR ran on 60 Vbeta and 13 Jbeta primers. Sequencing used immunoSEQ multiplex PCR; TCRdb keeps in-frame clones, though not all of them. This repertoire shows 150,000 to 200,000 clones, roughly 80% found once; its top ten account for about 2.5%. General observations from the study: The study flagged some 170 TCR beta chains as cytomegalovirus-associated. Sequencing probably produced one cluster of sequence variants that were highly shared. Per published accounts, TCR beta sequences correctly predicted the HLA-A and HLA-B alleles of most subjects.

A remark on this clone: Antigen specificity is unknown.

Sample: PBMCs. The clonotype was recovered from a male donor in good health and CMV-seronegative.

Here the CDR3 reads CASSGRGGRNIQYF. The CDR3 DNA sequence: TGTGCCAGCAGCGGGCGGGGGGGCAGAAACATTCAGTACTTC. J is TRBJ2-4 and V is TRBV5-8, with 9 bases aligning to TRBD2. With V trimmed by 4 bases and J by 6 bases, 5 bases remained unmatched. The CDR3 is made up of 14 amino acids. Germline V CDR1 and CDR2: SGHTS, YDEGEE.